This is a list of T cell receptor beta chains from one sample in a study of blood T cell repertoires in COVID-19. Clones were sequenced by immunoSEQ multiplex PCR, and TCRdb holds only the in-frame ones, with some missing. The sample holds about 140,000 clones, 84% seen once. Sequencing was done on a sample of PBMCs or T cells enriched from blood (not recorded which). These receptor sequences come from a man aged 35-49 years with acute COVID-19. The CDR3 runs from the conserved cysteine through the conserved F or W. The D gene is left open where the match is weak. Not all rows give a size; the values are once, few, many and, for expanded clones, a class.

abundance: NA
v_gene: TRBV11-3
d_gene: TRBD2
len: 16
j_gene: TRBJ2-3
CDR3aa: CASSKRGGIGADTQYF
CDR3nt: TGTGCCAGCAGCAAACGCGGGGGAATAGGCGCAGATACGCAGTATTTT

abundance: few
v_gene: TRBV5-1
d_gene: NA
len: 15
j_gene: TRBJ2-2
CDR3aa: CASSLFGTNTGELFF
CDR3nt: TGCGCCAGCAGCTTGTTCGGGACTAACACCGGGGAGCTGTTTTTT

abundance: NA
v_gene: TRBV18
d_gene: NA
len: 14
j_gene: TRBJ2-3
CDR3aa: CASSLGGGTDTQYF
CDR3nt: TGTGCCAGCTCACTAGGGGGGGGCACAGATACGCAGTATTTT

abundance: NA
v_gene: TRBV28
d_gene: NA
len: 14
j_gene: TRBJ2-3
CDR3aa: CASSSPPGADTQYF
CDR3nt: TGTGCCAGCAGTTCCCCCCCGGGTGCAGATACGCAGTATTTT

abundance: NA
v_gene: TRBV15
d_gene: NA
len: 15
j_gene: TRBJ1-5
CDR3aa: CATSSSGNSNQPQHF
CDR3nt: TGTGCCACCAGCAGTTCAGGGAATAGCAATCAGCCCCAGCATTTT

abundance: NA
v_gene: TRBV11-2
d_gene: TRBD2
len: 16
j_gene: TRBJ2-3
CDR3aa: CASSASGRRYRYTQYF
CDR3nt: TGTGCCAGCAGCGCCAGCGGGAGGAGATACAGATATACGCAGTATTTT

abundance: NA
v_gene: TRBV6-6
d_gene: TRBD1
len: 13
j_gene: TRBJ2-7
CDR3aa: CASSDRGAYEQYF
CDR3nt: TGTGCCAGCAGTGACAGGGGGGCCTACGAGCAGTACTTC

abundance: NA
v_gene: TRBV19
d_gene: NA
len: 13
j_gene: TRBJ2-1
CDR3aa: CASSMTDGNEQFF
CDR3nt: TGTGCCAGTAGTATGACAGATGGCAATGAGCAGTTCTTC

abundance: NA
v_gene: TRBV12-3/TRBV12-4
d_gene: NA
len: 12
j_gene: TRBJ2-5
CDR3aa: CASSLTRETQYF
CDR3nt: TGTGCCAGCAGTTTGACAAGGGAGACCCAGTACTTC

abundance: NA
v_gene: TRBV7-2
d_gene: NA
len: 16
j_gene: TRBJ1-4
CDR3aa: CASSFLGGGVGEKLFF
CDR3nt: TGTGCCAGCAGCTTTTTGGGGGGTGGCGTCGGTGAAAAACTGTTTTTT

abundance: few
v_gene: TRBV4-3
d_gene: NA
len: 15
j_gene: TRBJ2-3
CDR3aa: CASSRDSSGTDTQYF
CDR3nt: TGCGCCAGCAGCCGGGACTCGTCTGGGACAGATACGCAGTATTTT

abundance: NA
v_gene: TRBV10-2
d_gene: TRBD1
len: 15
j_gene: TRBJ1-2
CDR3aa: CASSGTGRPLGGYTF
CDR3nt: TGCGCCAGCAGTGGGACAGGGAGGCCCCTCGGTGGCTACACCTTC

abundance: NA
v_gene: TRBV10-3
d_gene: TRBD1
len: 15
j_gene: TRBJ1-2
CDR3aa: CAIGTGVIDGYGYTF
CDR3nt: TGTGCCATCGGGACAGGGGTAATCGATGGCTATGGCTACACCTTC

abundance: once
v_gene: TRBV18
d_gene: NA
len: 16
j_gene: TRBJ2-2
CDR3aa: CASSPDRGAIGGELFF
CDR3nt: TGTGCCAGCTCACCGGACAGAGGGGCCATAGGAGGGGAGCTGTTTTTT

abundance: NA
v_gene: TRBV9
d_gene: NA
len: 14
j_gene: TRBJ2-5
CDR3aa: CASSVATGQETQYF
CDR3nt: TGTGCCAGCAGCGTAGCAACGGGGCAAGAGACCCAGTACTTC

abundance: NA
v_gene: TRBV10-1
d_gene: TRBD1
len: 13
j_gene: TRBJ1-2
CDR3aa: CASSGDSDYGYTF
CDR3nt: TGCGCCAGCAGTGGGGACAGCGACTATGGCTACACCTTC

abundance: NA
v_gene: TRBV2
d_gene: NA
len: 15
j_gene: TRBJ1-5
CDR3aa: CASTWNRVSNQPQHF
CDR3nt: TGTGCCAGCACTTGGAATCGGGTGAGCAATCAGCCCCAGCATTTT

abundance: NA
v_gene: TRBV28
d_gene: TRBD1
len: 17
j_gene: TRBJ2-7
CDR3aa: CASSPGTDRGISYEQYF
CDR3nt: TGTGCCAGCAGTCCCGGAACGGACAGGGGGATATCCTACGAGCAGTACTTC

abundance: once
v_gene: TRBV18
d_gene: NA
len: 14
j_gene: TRBJ2-7
CDR3aa: CASSPRGHSYEQYF
CDR3nt: TGTGCCAGCTCACCACGTGGCCACTCCTACGAGCAGTACTTC

abundance: NA
v_gene: TRBV5-4
d_gene: TRBD2
len: 17
j_gene: TRBJ2-3
CDR3aa: CASSYRLAGGYADTQYF
CDR3nt: TGTGCCAGCAGCTATCGACTAGCGGGAGGGTATGCAGATACGCAGTATTTT

abundance: once
v_gene: TRBV25-1
d_gene: TRBD1
len: 16
j_gene: TRBJ1-4
CDR3aa: CASSGDRGPTNEKLFF
CDR3nt: TGTGCCAGCAGTGGGGACAGGGGGCCAACTAATGAAAAACTGTTTTTT

abundance: NA
v_gene: TRBV7-9
d_gene: TRBD2
len: 16
j_gene: TRBJ2-1
CDR3aa: CASSFISGLAFNEQFF
CDR3nt: TGTGCCAGCAGCTTTATCTCGGGACTAGCCTTCAATGAGCAGTTCTTC

abundance: NA
v_gene: TRBV11-2
d_gene: TRBD2
len: 14
j_gene: TRBJ2-1
CDR3aa: CASSLGGRGNEQFF
CDR3nt: TGTGCCAGCAGCTTAGGCGGGAGGGGCAATGAGCAGTTCTTC

abundance: NA
v_gene: TRBV5-5
d_gene: NA
len: 15
j_gene: TRBJ1-2
CDR3aa: CASSPAGGLRYGYTF
CDR3nt: TGTGCCAGCAGCCCGGCGGGGGGGCTCCGATACGGCTACACCTTC

abundance: once
v_gene: TRBV7-2
d_gene: TRBD1
len: 13
j_gene: TRBJ1-1
CDR3aa: CASRGQLGTEAFF
CDR3nt: TGTGCCAGCAGGGGACAGTTGGGGACTGAAGCTTTCTTT